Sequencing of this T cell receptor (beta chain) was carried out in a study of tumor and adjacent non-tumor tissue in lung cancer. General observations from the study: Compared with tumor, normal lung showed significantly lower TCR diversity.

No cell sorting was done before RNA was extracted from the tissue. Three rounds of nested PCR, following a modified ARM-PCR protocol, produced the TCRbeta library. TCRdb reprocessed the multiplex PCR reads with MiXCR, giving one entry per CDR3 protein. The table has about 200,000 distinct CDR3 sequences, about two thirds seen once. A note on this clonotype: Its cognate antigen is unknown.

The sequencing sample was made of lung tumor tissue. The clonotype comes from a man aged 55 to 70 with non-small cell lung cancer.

The CDR3 protein is CASSPGLAGVAGELFF. The CDR3 DNA sequence: TGTGCCAGCAGCCCGGGACTAGCGGGAGTTGCCGGGGAGCTGTTTTTT. The J gene is TRBJ2-2, the V gene TRBV7-3, with 14 bases matching TRBD2. J gave up 6 bases and V 5 bases, and 5 bases lay outside the gene matches. Germline assignment: CDR1 SGHTA and CDR2 FQGTGA. The CDR3 runs to 16 residues. Variable domain in full (rest from reference TRBV7-3 and TRBJ2-2): GAGVSQTPSNKVTEKGKYVELRCDPISGHTALYWYRQSLGQGPEFLIYFQGTGAADDSGLPNDRFFAVRPEGSVSTLKIQRTERGDSAVYLCASSPGLAGVAGELFFGEGSRLTVL.